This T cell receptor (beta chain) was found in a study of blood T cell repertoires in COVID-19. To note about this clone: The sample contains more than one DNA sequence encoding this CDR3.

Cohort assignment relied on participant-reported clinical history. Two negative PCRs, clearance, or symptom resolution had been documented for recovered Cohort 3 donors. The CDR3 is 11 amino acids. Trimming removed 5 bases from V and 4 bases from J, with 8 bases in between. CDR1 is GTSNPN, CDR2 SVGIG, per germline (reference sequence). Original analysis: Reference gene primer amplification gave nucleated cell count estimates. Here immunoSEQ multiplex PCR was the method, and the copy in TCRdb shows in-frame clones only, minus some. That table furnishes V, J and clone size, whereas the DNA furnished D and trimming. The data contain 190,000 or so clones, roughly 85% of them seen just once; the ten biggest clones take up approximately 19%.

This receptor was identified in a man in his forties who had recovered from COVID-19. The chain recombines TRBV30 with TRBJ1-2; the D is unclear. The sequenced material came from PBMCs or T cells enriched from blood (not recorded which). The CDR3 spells CAWDRGYGYTF. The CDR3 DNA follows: TGTGCCTGGGACCGGGGCTATGGCTACACCTTC.